This entry describes one TCR beta chain. Antigen unknown. The data belong to a study of cytomegalovirus exposure and HLA in healthy donors. Study results and caveats: The authors excluded some V segments, including TRBV6-2 and TRBV6-3, as indistinguishable.

The PCR contained 60 Vbeta and 13 Jbeta primers. Some clones are missing from TCRdb's copy, which holds only in-frame ones; the method was immunoSEQ multiplex PCR. The sample comprises about 120,000 clones, approximately 80% of which are singletons, and roughly 2.5% rests with the top ten. Per the germline V gene, CDR1 is SGHAT and CDR2 is FQNNGV. The CDR3 covers 15 residues. V was clipped by 4 bases and J by 8 bases, with 17 bases between them. The sequencing sample was made of PBMCs. The V and J genes are TRBV11-2 and TRBJ1-4; weak D call: TRBD1 (5 bases). The sequence was collected from a female donor in good health and CMV-seronegative. The CDR3 loop reads CASSSGLFGEEKLFF. Here the CDR3 DNA reads TGTGCCAGCAGCTCGGGACTTTTTGGGGAGGAAAAACTGTTTTTT.